This T cell receptor (beta chain) was recovered during a study of T cells in localized non-small cell lung cancer. Study-level findings and limits: The highest T cell clonality was in uninvolved adjacent lung, above tumor.

Here immunoSEQ multiplex PCR was the method, and the copy in TCRdb shows in-frame clones only, minus some. The data show some 41,000 clones, with 65% to 90% seen just once and approximately 8.6% held by the top ten. As to this clone: Its antigen is currently unknown.

Trimming took 1 base from V and 4 from J, leaving 7 bases between them. Germline values: CDR1 MDHEN, CDR2 SYDVKM. CDR3 length: 13 amino acids. The clonotype was recovered from a man aged 35 to 70 with stage II lung adenocarcinoma. V is TRBV28 and J is TRBJ1-2; D is perhaps TRBD1 (6 bases). Sequenced material: PBMCs, taken before any cancer treatment. The CDR3 DNA reads as TGTGCCAGCAGTTTATCAGGGGCCTATGGCTACACCTTC. It yields the protein CASSLSGAYGYTF.